The 19 T cell receptor beta chains presented below share a single source sample, sequenced in a study of blood T cells in healthy people across ages. A J-beta primer mix and a sample-barcoded 5' primer were used in a second PCR of about 7 to 12 cycles. TCRdb reanalysed the 5' RACE reads using MiXCR and keeps one entry per CDR3 protein. The table lists 650,000 to 800,000 distinct CDR3 sequences, around 42% of them singletons. The specimen was blood. The receptor set was obtained from a man aged 60-69 years in good health.

This clonotype has only a few counts. The CDR3 DNA is TGTGCCAGCAGCGGTACTCGCACGACGGATACGCAGTATTTT. As protein: CASSGTRTTDTQYF. This chain uses TRBV9 with TRBJ2-3; D not resolved. Germline V gene lookup returns CDR1 SGDLS and CDR2 YYNGEE. CDR3 length: 14 amino acids. V lost 3 bases, J lost 6 bases, and 14 bases lay in between.

This clonotype was counted between two and nine times. This chain uses TRBV7-2 with TRBJ2-5; D gene uncertain. The CDR3 sequence is 14 residues long. In germline, CDR1 is SGHTA, CDR2 FQGNSA. V lost 1 base and J 5 bases, leaving 11 bases between the germline ends. As DNA, the CDR3 is TGTGCCAGCAGCTTAGGGCTACAAGGGGAGACCCAGTACTTC. Its protein is CASSLGLQGETQYF.

This clonotype was seen only a few times. The chain links TRBV4-3 to TRBJ1-6, with TRBD1 matching 7 bases. This CDR3 has 14 amino acids. The J segment lost 10 bases and the V segment lost 5 bases, leaving 8 bases of the junction unmatched. Germline assignment: CDR1 LGHNA and CDR2 YSLEER. The chain's CDR3 is CASSETGVWSPLHF. CDR3 in DNA: TGCGCCAGCAGCGAAACAGGGGTGTGGTCACCCCTCCACTTT.

This clonotype came up a few times. The CDR3: CASKDREAEAFF. In DNA, the CDR3 is TGTGCCAGCAAAGACAGGGAGGCTGAAGCTTTCTTT. The chain uses TRBV12-3 or TRBV12-4 and TRBJ1-1; 7 bases are a match to TRBD1. V shed 7 bases, J shed 6 bases, and the junction held 5 bases outside the gene matches. The CDR3 consists of 12 residues.

This clonotype has just a few counts. V and J are TRBV12-3 or TRBV12-4 and TRBJ1-4; a possible D gene is TRBD1 (6 bases). This CDR3 is 13 amino acids long. Between the trimmed V and J ends, which lost 3 bases and 12 bases, there was a span of 14 bases. CDR3 sequence (DNA): TGTGCCAGCAGTTTTCAGGGGTCTCGGGAACTGTTTTTT. Its translation: CASSFQGSRELFF.

This chain links TRBV20-1 with TRBJ2-7; D is perhaps TRBD2 (6 bases). Per germline, CDR1 DFQATT and CDR2 SNEGSKA (reference sequence). The CDR3 has 15 residues. The V end lost 4 bases, the J end lost 4 bases, and 20 bases lay between the germline ends. CDR3 sequence: CSANRQEGPPYEQYF. DNA of the CDR3: TGCAGTGCTAACCGTCAGGAGGGACCCCCTTACGAGCAGTACTTC.

This clonotype was observed a handful of times. This rearrangement joins TRBV6-2 or TRBV6-3 to TRBJ2-4, with TRBD1 matching 10 bases. The CDR3 is made up of 15 amino acids. Germline trimming cut 4 bases from V and 5 bases from J; bases unmatched to any gene: 5. Germline loops: CDR1 MNHEY, CDR2 SVGEGT. The CDR3 reads CASSSRDRGENIQYF. CDR3 nucleotides: TGTGCCAGCAGTTCCCGGGACAGGGGCGAAAACATTCAGTACTTC.

The sample holds many counts of this clonotype. The chain links TRBV24-1 to TRBJ2-5, with TRBD1 identical over 7 bases. With V trimmed by 10 bases and J by 5 bases, 9 bases remained unmatched. The CDR3 has 13 amino acids. Germline lookup yields CDR1 KGHDR and CDR2 SFDVKD. The DNA of the CDR3 is TGTGCCACAAGCAAAGGGGGCCAGGAGACCCAGTACTTC. Translated: CATSKGGQETQYF.

The sample holds many counts of this clonotype. The chain uses TRBV7-2 and TRBJ2-1; 14 nucleotides match TRBD2. Germline CDR1 SGHTA, CDR2 FQGNSA. The CDR3 runs to 19 residues. V was pared by 1 base and J by 4 bases, with 9 bases of the junction left unmatched. As DNA, the CDR3 is TGTGCCAGCAGCTTAGACCCGACTAGCGGGGGGGCAAGGTACAATGAGCAGTTCTTC. Its translation: CASSLDPTSGGARYNEQFF.

The chain employs TRBV21-1 and TRBJ2-2; the table's D call TRBD1 went unverified against the DNA. TRBV21-1 is a pseudogene. This CDR3 is 14 amino acids long. Here the CDR3 reads CAQPGPQKAGELFF. The DNA for the CDR3 is TGTGCCCAACCCGGGCCCCAAAAGGCCGGGGAGCTGTTTTTT.

This rearrangement joins TRBV20-1 to TRBJ1-2, with unresolved D. Germline V gene sequence: CDR1 DFQATT, CDR2 SNEGSKA (reference sequence). The CDR3 spans 14 residues. V was pared by 0 bases and J by 4 bases, with 12 bases between. The CDR3 region is CSARDYQERYGYTF. CDR3 in DNA: TGCAGTGCTAGAGATTACCAGGAGCGCTATGGCTACACCTTC.

This clonotype was counted at least ten times. V gene TRBV28 combines with J gene TRBJ2-1; a possible D gene is TRBD1 (5 bases). The V gene's germline CDR1 is MDHEN and CDR2 SYDVKM. This CDR3 spans 11 amino acids. V shed 4 bases and J shed 15 bases, with 13 bases lying between them. In nucleotides, the CDR3 is TGTGCCAGCAGTTCGGTGACAGAAATGTTCTTC. It specifies CASSSVTEMFF.

This clonotype showed up just a few times. The chain employs TRBV29-1 and TRBJ2-7; TRBD1 might be the D (5 bases). There are 13 residues in the CDR3. Germline V lookup: CDR1 SQVTM, CDR2 ANQGSEA. The ends were cut back, 8 bases at V and 5 bases at J, with 19 bases in the middle. The CDR3 bases are TGCAGCTCTACAGGTCAACAAAGGGACGAGCAGTACTTC. This encodes CSSTGQQRDEQYF.

The chain carries TRBV9 and TRBJ1-2; TRBD1 is a possible D gene (5 bases). The V gene lost 5 bases and the J gene lost 4 bases, with 12 bases spanning the gap. Looked up from germline, CDR1 is SGDLS and CDR2 is YYNGEE. The CDR3 is 13 amino acids. The CDR3 region is CASSQGRLYGYTF. The DNA for the CDR3 is TGTGCCAGCAGTCAGGGCCGACTCTATGGCTACACCTTC.

This chain links TRBV11-3 with TRBJ2-1, with D possibly matching TRBD1 (5 bases). The CDR3 runs 14 residues. Germline values: CDR1 SGHNT, CDR2 YENEEA. V shed 7 bases and J shed 7 bases, with 17 bases lying between them. CDR3: CASKRGASQNEQFF. The CDR3 nucleotides read TGTGCCAGCAAAAGGGGCGCTAGTCAGAATGAGCAGTTCTTC.

V is TRBV20-1 and J is TRBJ2-6; 8 bases line up with TRBD1. Germline CDR1 is DFQATT and CDR2 is SNEGSKA (reference sequence). The CDR3 runs 17 residues. The junction had 11 bases not matched to a gene; V was cut back by 6 bases and J by 1 base. The CDR3 sequence is CSALRGQGASGANVLTF. The CDR3 DNA sequence: TGCAGTGCCCTGAGAGGACAGGGTGCTTCTGGGGCCAACGTCCTGACTTTC.

In this sample, this clonotype turned up a few times. This rearrangement joins TRBV9 to TRBJ2-4; the D is unclear. The J call may be in error: the DNA end matches TRBJ2-7 better. The V gene's germline CDR1 is SGDLS and CDR2 YYNGEE. The CDR3 totals 15 residues. CDR3 DNA sequence: TGTGCCAGCAGCGTAACGTTTCGGGTCAACGACGAGCAGTACTTC. Protein product: CASSVTFRVNDEQYF.

The chain is built from TRBV11-2 and TRBJ2-7, with TRBD2 matching over 9 bases. The length of the CDR3 is 13 residues. CDR1 and CDR2 from the germline V gene are SGHAT and FQNNGV. The V segment lost 5 bases and the J segment 9 bases; nucleotides outside the gene matches: 8. DNA for the CDR3: TGTGCCAGCAGCGCGGGACTAGCAGTAGGGCAGTACTTC. It is translated as CASSAGLAVGQYF.

This clonotype turned up a few times. This chain uses TRBV18 with TRBJ2-1; 7 positions agree with TRBD2. The V and J ends lost 0 bases and 0 bases, in that order; junction bases with no gene match: 2. The CDR3 loop spans 16 amino acids. CDR1 and CDR2 from the germline V gene are KGHSH and LQKENI. CDR3 residues: CASSPPLAASYNEQFF. As DNA, the CDR3 is TGTGCCAGCTCACCACCGCTAGCGGCCTCCTACAATGAGCAGTTCTTC.